The present entry profiles one T cell receptor beta chain with its context. Its target is not known. Per the germline V gene, CDR1 is LNHNV and CDR2 is YYDKDF (reference sequence). The CDR3 runs to 16 residues. This sample stems from a study of monozygotic twins with inflammatory bowel disease. Whole-study results and caveats: Added variability in patient repertoires may stem from differing immunosuppressive treatments.

TCRdb re-called the 5' RACE reads, yielding one record per CDR3 amino acid sequence without DNA. In all, the sample yields approximately 400,000 distinct CDR3 sequences. The chain links TRBV15 to TRBJ1-1. Sequencing input: blood. The receptor was isolated from a human donor with ulcerative colitis or Crohn's disease, or a healthy co-twin of an affected twin (not recorded which). This chain's CDR3 is CATSRPLRGRDTEAFF.